The following is a T cell receptor beta chain sequence with its context. Authors' processing steps: Estimates of nucleated cell counts were drawn from the amplification of reference gene primers. Only in-frame clones appear in the TCRdb table, and some are missing; sequencing was by immunoSEQ multiplex PCR. That table supplies the V and J calls and clone size; D and trimming were determined from the DNA. The sample gives about 270,000 clones, approximately 77% of which show up once; less than 4% is in the top ten. This entry belongs to a study of blood T cell repertoires in COVID-19. About the study: Acute and convalescent COVID-19 samples came from the United States, Italy and Spain. Sample material is recorded as cDNA or gDNA derived from T cells, B-cell-depleted T cells, or PBMCs.

V lost 1 base and J lost 3; bases outside the gene matches: 5. The CDR3 is made up of 16 amino acids. Germline V gene sequence: CDR1 LNHNV, CDR2 YYDKDF (reference sequence). This TCR derives from a woman between 18 and 29 years old with acute or convalescent COVID-19. Sequencing used peripheral blood. The genes are TRBV15 and TRBJ2-5; 10 bases line up with TRBD2. The CDR3 is CATSRGASGREETQYF. The CDR3 DNA is TGTGCCACCAGCAGAGGGGCTAGCGGGAGAGAAGAGACCCAGTACTTC. The full variable domain, its missing parts supplied by reference TRBV15 and TRBJ2-5, is DAMVIQNPRYQVTQFGKPVTLSCSQTLNHNVMYWYQQKSSQAPKLLFHYYDKDFNNEADTPDNFQSRRPNTSFCFLDIRSPGLGDTAMYLCATSRGASGREETQYFGPGTRLLVL.